This T cell receptor (beta chain) was sequenced for a study of control samples from healthy donors and cancer patients. Some clones are missing from TCRdb's copy, which holds only in-frame ones; the method was immunoSEQ multiplex PCR. The table includes around 75,000 clones, around 92% detected once. Material for sequencing was blood. This receptor was identified in a woman aged 55-69 years in good health.

CDR3 residues: CASSRAGTGSGGYTF. In DNA form, the CDR3 reads TGTGCCAGCAGCCGAGCCGGGACAGGGTCAGGAGGCTACACCTTC. V is TRBV4-2 and J is TRBJ1-2; 9 bases line up with TRBD1. Germline V gene data show CDR1 as LGHNA and CDR2 as YNFKEQ. This CDR3 is built from 15 residues. V lost 4 bases and J lost 8; bases outside the gene matches: 11.